The rows below give T cell receptor beta chains drawn from one sample of a study of shared clonotypes between healthy human individuals. Profiling relied on immunoSEQ multiplex PCR, and the TCRdb table lists in-frame clones only, not all of them. Counted here are millions of clones, around 94% occurring once; the ten biggest clones make up around 0.15%. Sample: naive CD4+ T cells sorted from blood. These receptors were collected from a man aged 18 to 29 in good health. The CDR3 runs from the conserved cysteine through the conserved F or W. D genes are given only for firm matches. Clone size, where shown, is once, few, many, or a class for clones that have expanded.

j_gene | v_gene | d_gene | abundance | CDR3aa | CDR3nt
TRBJ1-2 | TRBV11-2 | . | . | CASSLDITDYGYTF | TGTGCCAGCAGCTTAGATATAACGGACTATGGCTACACCTTC
TRBJ2-2 | TRBV15 | . | . | CATSKDRWNTGELFF | TGTGCCACCAGCAAGGACCGTTGGAACACCGGGGAGCTGTTTTTT
TRBJ1-1 | TRBV11-2 | TRBD1 | . | CASSPRGTGRATEAFF | TGTGCCAGCAGCCCAAGAGGGACAGGGAGGGCCACTGAAGCTTTCTTT
TRBJ2-7 | TRBV18 | . | . | CASSPAERNSYEQYF | TGTGCCAGCTCACCCGCAGAGCGAAACTCCTACGAGCAGTACTTC
TRBJ2-3 | TRBV5-6 | . | . | CASSRWDTDTQYF | TGTGCCAGCAGCCGATGGGACACAGATACGCAGTATTTT
TRBJ1-1 | TRBV27 | . | . | CASSLSTAYTEAFF | TGTGCCAGCAGTTTATCCACGGCTTACACTGAAGCTTTCTTT
TRBJ1-5 | TRBV2 | . | . | CASSGSNGAFNQPQHF | TGTGCCAGCAGTGGCTCGAACGGCGCCTTCAATCAGCCCCAGCATTTT
TRBJ1-3 | TRBV18 | . | . | CASSPTTDLRGNTIYF | TGTGCCAGCTCACCAACGACAGATTTAAGAGGAAACACCATATATTTT
TRBJ2-1 | TRBV4-1 | . | . | CASSQEGGASRPYNEQFF | TGCGCCAGCAGCCAAGAGGGAGGAGCGAGCCGGCCCTACAATGAGCAGTTCTTC
TRBJ2-7 | TRBV6-5 | TRBD2 | . | CASSSLAGGPHEQYF | TGTGCCAGCAGTTCGTTAGCGGGAGGGCCCCACGAGCAGTACTTC
TRBJ1-1 | TRBV5-1 | TRBD1 | . | CASSYLRQGETEAFF | TGCGCCAGCAGCTACCTTCGACAGGGGGAAACTGAAGCTTTCTTT
TRBJ2-1 | TRBV27 | . | once | CASSLTPPDYNEQFF | TGTGCCAGCAGTTTGACCCCTCCGGATTACAATGAGCAGTTCTTC
TRBJ2-5 | TRBV2 | . | . | CASRRYQETQYF | TGTGCCAGCAGGCGATACCAAGAGACCCAGTACTTC
TRBJ2-7 | TRBV5-5 | TRBD1 | . | CASSPDRGRTYEQYF | TGTGCCAGCAGCCCGGACAGGGGCCGCACCTACGAGCAGTACTTC
TRBJ1-1 | TRBV7-9 | . | . | CASSLVFTGEEGVTEAFF | TGTGCCAGCAGCTTAGTTTTTACGGGGGAGGAAGGGGTCACTGAAGCTTTCTTT
TRBJ2-5 | TRBV9 | . | . | CASSVDRQETQYF | TGTGCCAGCAGCGTCGACAGGCAAGAGACCCAGTACTTC
TRBJ2-7 | TRBV9 | TRBD1 | . | CASSPPDRGPYEQYF | TGTGCCAGCAGCCCCCCGGACAGGGGGCCCTACGAGCAGTACTTC
TRBJ1-1 | TRBV5-8 | TRBD1 | . | CASSLGDRGVTEAFF | TGTGCCAGCAGCTTGGGGGACAGGGGTGTAACTGAAGCTTTCTTT
TRBJ2-3 | TRBV7-2 | . | . | CASSPPAFYDTQYF | TGTGCCAGCTCGCCCCCAGCTTTCTACGATACGCAGTATTTT
TRBJ1-5 | TRBV28 | . | . | CASSPGPNQPQHF | TGTGCCAGCAGCCCGGGCCCAAATCAGCCCCAGCATTTT
TRBJ2-5 | TRBV11-2 | TRBD2 | . | CASSYHPGTSGRRETQYF | TGTGCCAGCAGCTACCATCCCGGGACTAGCGGGAGACGGGAGACCCAGTACTTC
TRBJ1-1 | TRBV7-3 | . | once | CASSLRGADTEAFF | TGTGCCAGCAGCTTGAGGGGCGCGGACACTGAAGCTTTCTTT
TRBJ1-2 | TRBV7-9 | . | . | CASTILAGEGYTF | TGTGCCAGCACGATACTTGCAGGGGAAGGCTACACCTTC
TRBJ1-4 | TRBV6-5 | . | . | CASSSPGHLNEKLFF | TGTGCCAGCAGTTCCCCGGGACACCTTAATGAAAAACTGTTTTTT
TRBJ2-4 | TRBV18 | . | once | CASSPRDRINIQYF | TGTGCCAGCTCCCCGAGGGACCGGATAAACATTCAGTACTTC
TRBJ2-5 | TRBV18 | TRBD1 | . | CASSPPRILGGRWETQYF | TGTGCCAGCTCACCACCGCGCATTTTAGGGGGCCGTTGGGAGACCCAGTACTTC
TRBJ2-7 | TRBV19 | TRBD1 | . | CASSTTGGASYEQYF | TGTGCCAGTAGTACTACAGGGGGAGCGTCCTACGAGCAGTACTTC
TRBJ1-3 | TRBV19 | . | once | CASSIGVPGNTIYF | TGTGCCAGTAGTATAGGGGTCCCTGGAAACACCATATATTTT
TRBJ2-3 | TRBV5-4 | TRBD2 | . | CASSPRLAGGPADTQYF | TGTGCCAGCAGCCCCCGACTAGCGGGAGGGCCCGCAGATACGCAGTATTTT
TRBJ2-2 | TRBV29-1 | . | . | CSVTNTGELFF | TGCAGCGTAACGAACACCGGGGAGCTGTTTTTT
TRBJ1-1 | TRBV9 | . | . | CASSVAQGWTEAFF | TGTGCCAGCAGCGTAGCGCAGGGGTGGACTGAAGCTTTCTTT
TRBJ2-2 | TRBV4-1 | . | once | CASSSTENTGELFF | TGCGCCAGCAGCTCGACAGAGAACACCGGGGAGCTGTTTTTT
TRBJ2-3 | TRBV10-1 | . | . | CASSLTADTQYF | TGCGCCAGCAGTTTGACAGCGGATACGCAGTATTTT
TRBJ2-5 | TRBV27 | TRBD1 | . | CASRETGGRETQYF | TGTGCCAGCAGGGAGACAGGGGGCCGAGAGACCCAGTACTTC
TRBJ1-4 | TRBV5-4 | . | few | CASSAASQGNEKLFF | TGTGCCAGCAGCGCTGCGTCTCAGGGAAATGAAAAACTGTTTTTT
TRBJ2-1 | TRBV4-1 | TRBD1 | . | CASSHVQGAGNEQFF | TGCGCCAGCAGCCACGTACAGGGGGCCGGCAATGAGCAGTTCTTC